This T cell receptor beta chain was documented in a study of blood T cell repertoires in COVID-19. The wider study: T cells, B-cell-depleted T cells, or PBMCs provided the cDNA or gDNA that served as material.

The method was immunoSEQ multiplex PCR; TCRdb's version includes in-frame clones alone and lacks a portion of them. The sample includes about 90,000 clones, around 85% of them seen just once. Per germline, CDR1 MDHEN and CDR2 SYDVKM. The CDR3 covers 14 residues. V shed 5 bases and J shed 7 bases, with 14 bases lying between them. The V call is TRBV28, the J call TRBJ1-4; tentative D call: TRBD1 (6 bases). The TCR sequence derives from a woman between 65 and 79 years old with active or convalescent COVID-19. Sequenced sample: peripheral blood. In nucleotides, the CDR3 is TGTGCCAGCAGTCCTACAGGGCTCAGTGAAAAACTGTTTTTT. It encodes CASSPTGLSEKLFF.